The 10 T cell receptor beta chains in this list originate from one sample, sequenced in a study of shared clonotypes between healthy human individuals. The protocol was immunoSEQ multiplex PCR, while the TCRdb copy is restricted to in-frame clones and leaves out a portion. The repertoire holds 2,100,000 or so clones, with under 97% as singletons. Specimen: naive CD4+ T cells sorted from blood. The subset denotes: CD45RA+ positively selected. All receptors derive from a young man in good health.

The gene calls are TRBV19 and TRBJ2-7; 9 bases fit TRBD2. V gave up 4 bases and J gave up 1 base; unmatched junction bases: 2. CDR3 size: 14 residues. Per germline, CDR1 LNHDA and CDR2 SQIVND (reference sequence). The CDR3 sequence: CASSTSGTSYEQYF. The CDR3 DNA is TGTGCCAGTAGTACTAGCGGGACTTCCTACGAGCAGTACTTC.

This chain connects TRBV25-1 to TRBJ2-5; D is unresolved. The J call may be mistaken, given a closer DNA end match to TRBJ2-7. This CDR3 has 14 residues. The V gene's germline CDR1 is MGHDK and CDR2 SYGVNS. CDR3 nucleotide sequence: TGTGCCAGCAGTACACACCTGTCCCCCTACGAGCAGTACTTC. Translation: CASSTHLSPYEQYF.

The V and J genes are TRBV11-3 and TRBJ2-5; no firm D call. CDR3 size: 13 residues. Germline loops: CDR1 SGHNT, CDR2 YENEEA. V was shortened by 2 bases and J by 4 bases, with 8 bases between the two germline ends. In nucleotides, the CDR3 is TGTGCCAGCAGCTTACGGTGGGGAGAGACCCAGTACTTC. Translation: CASSLRWGETQYF.

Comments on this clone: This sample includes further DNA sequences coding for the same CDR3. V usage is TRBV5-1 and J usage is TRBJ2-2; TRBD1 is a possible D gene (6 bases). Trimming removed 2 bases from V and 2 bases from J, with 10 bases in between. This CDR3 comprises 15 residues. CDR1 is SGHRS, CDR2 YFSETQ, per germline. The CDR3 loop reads CASSLNRANTGELFF. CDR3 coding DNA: TGCGCCAGCAGCTTAAACAGGGCTAACACCGGGGAGCTGTTTTTT. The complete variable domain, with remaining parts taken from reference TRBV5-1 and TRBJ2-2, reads KAGVTQTPRYLIKTRGQQVTLSCSPISGHRSVSWYQQTPGQGLQFLFEYFSETQRNKGNFPGRFSGRQFSNSRSEMNVSTLELGDSALYLCASSLNRANTGELFFGEGSRLTVL.

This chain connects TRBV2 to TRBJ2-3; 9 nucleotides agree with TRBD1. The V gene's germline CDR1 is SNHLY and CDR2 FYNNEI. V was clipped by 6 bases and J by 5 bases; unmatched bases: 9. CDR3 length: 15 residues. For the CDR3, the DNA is TGTGCCAGCAGGTCACAGGGGGCGCCCGGAGATACGCAGTATTTT. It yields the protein CASRSQGAPGDTQYF.

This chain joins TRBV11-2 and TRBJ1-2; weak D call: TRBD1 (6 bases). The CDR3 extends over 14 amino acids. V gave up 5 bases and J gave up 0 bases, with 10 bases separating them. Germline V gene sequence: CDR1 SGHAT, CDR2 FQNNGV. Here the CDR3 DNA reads TGTGCCAGCAGCGGCAGGGGATCTAACTATGGCTACACCTTC. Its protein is CASSGRGSNYGYTF.

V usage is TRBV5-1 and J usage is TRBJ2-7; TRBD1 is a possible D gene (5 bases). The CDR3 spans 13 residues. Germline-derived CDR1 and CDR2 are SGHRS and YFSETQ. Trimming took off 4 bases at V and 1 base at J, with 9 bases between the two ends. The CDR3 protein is CASSDRPSYEQYF. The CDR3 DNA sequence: TGCGCCAGCAGCGACAGACCTTCCTACGAGCAGTACTTC.

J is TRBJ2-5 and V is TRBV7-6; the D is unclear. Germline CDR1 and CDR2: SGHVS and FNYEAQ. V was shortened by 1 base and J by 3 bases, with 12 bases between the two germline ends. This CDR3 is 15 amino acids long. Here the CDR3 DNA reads TGTGCCAGCAGCTTAGGGCAGGCGATTAAAGAGACCCAGTACTTC. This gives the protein CASSLGQAIKETQYF. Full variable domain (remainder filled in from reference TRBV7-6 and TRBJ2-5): GAGVSQSPRYKVTKRGQDVALRCDPISGHVSLYWYRQALGQGPEFLTYFNYEAQQDKSGLPNDRFSAERPEGSISTLTIQRTEQRDSAMYRCASSLGQAIKETQYFGPGTRLLVL.

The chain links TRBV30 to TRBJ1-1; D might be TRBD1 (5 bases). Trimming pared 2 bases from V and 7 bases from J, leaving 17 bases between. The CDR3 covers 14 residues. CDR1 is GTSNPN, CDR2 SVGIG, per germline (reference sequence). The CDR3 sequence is CAWSRGGLRGEAFF. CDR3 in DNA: TGTGCCTGGAGTAGGGGAGGGCTTAGAGGTGAAGCTTTCTTT. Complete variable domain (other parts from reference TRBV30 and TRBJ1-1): SQTIHQWPATLVQPVGSPLSLECTVEGTSNPNLYWYRQAAGRGLQLLFYSVGIGQISSEVPQNLSASRPQDRQFILSSKKLLLSDSGFYLCAWSRGGLRGEAFFGQGTRLTVV.

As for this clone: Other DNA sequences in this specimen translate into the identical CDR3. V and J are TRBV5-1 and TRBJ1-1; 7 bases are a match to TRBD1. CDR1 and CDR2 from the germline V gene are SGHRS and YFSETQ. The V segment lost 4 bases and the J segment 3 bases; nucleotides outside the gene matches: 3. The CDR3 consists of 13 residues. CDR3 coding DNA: TGCGCCAGCAGCGGTACAGGGGACACTGAAGCTTTCTTT. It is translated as CASSGTGDTEAFF.